This TCR beta chain was identified during a study of CD8+ T cells in alopecia areata. The sample's treatment: oral pan-JAK inhibitor, 5-10 mg twice daily. In each case, RNA was isolated and then reverse transcribed into cDNA as the sequencing template. Repertoires were generated with immunoSEQ multiplex PCR, while TCRdb's copy carries only in-frame clones and drops some. In the table there are 98,000 or so clones, roughly two thirds of which are singletons. The junction had 15 bases not matched to a gene; V was cut back by 2 bases and J by 9 bases. The V gene's germline CDR1 is SQVTM and CDR2 ANQGSEA. The CDR3 loop spans 16 amino acids.

The chain employs TRBV29-1 and TRBJ2-1; the match to TRBD2 covers 8 bases. The sample consisted of CD8+ T cells sorted from blood, taken at week 4, from a patient treated with tofacitinib. The receptor was derived from a human donor with alopecia areata. In DNA form, the CDR3 reads TGCAGCGTTGAATGGGCTAGTAGCGGGGTCCCCACTGAGCAGTTCTTC. Protein: CSVEWASSGVPTEQFF.